These T cell receptor beta chains were read from a single sample in a study of T cells in Graves' hyperthyroidism and ophthalmopathy. One entry per CDR3 protein, called by TCRdb with MiXCR from the multiplex PCR reads. The sample holds 200,000 to 300,000 distinct CDR3 sequences, about 15% seen once. Sequencing used blood. These receptors came from a woman younger than 35 with Graves' ophthalmopathy. Both conserved end residues are trimmed from each CDR3. A D gene is named only where the DNA matches it firmly. Clone sizes are given selectively: once, few, many, or a class where the clone is expanded.

v_call: TRBV27; j_call: TRBJ1-5; clone_size: many; d_call: NA; cdr3_aa: ASSRGDGNQPQH
v_call: TRBV2; j_call: TRBJ2-1; clone_size: NA; d_call: TRBD2; cdr3_aa: ASSEASGDNEQF
v_call: TRBV28; j_call: TRBJ1-1; clone_size: many; d_call: TRBD1; cdr3_aa: ASSLGGTGRLEAF
v_call: TRBV18; j_call: TRBJ2-2; clone_size: few; d_call: NA; cdr3_aa: ASSRTTNTGELF
v_call: TRBV12-3/TRBV12-4; j_call: TRBJ2-5; clone_size: many; d_call: TRBD1; cdr3_aa: ANRHPPGTGEETQY
v_call: TRBV2; j_call: TRBJ1-1; clone_size: many; d_call: TRBD1; cdr3_aa: ASRELPGQGPTNTEAF
v_call: TRBV28; j_call: TRBJ2-1; clone_size: NA; d_call: NA; cdr3_aa: ASSAGLINEQF
v_call: TRBV6-1; j_call: TRBJ1-1; clone_size: many; d_call: TRBD1; cdr3_aa: ASSYSLGTGAEAF
v_call: TRBV27; j_call: TRBJ2-5; clone_size: many; d_call: TRBD1; cdr3_aa: ASSTLTGTWETQY
v_call: TRBV20-1; j_call: TRBJ1-5; clone_size: many; d_call: TRBD1; cdr3_aa: SARDYRGAIYNQPQH
v_call: TRBV6-2/TRBV6-3; j_call: TRBJ2-3; clone_size: many; d_call: TRBD2; cdr3_aa: ASSYSPGTSGESTDTQY
v_call: TRBV6-2/TRBV6-3; j_call: TRBJ2-7; clone_size: many; d_call: TRBD2; cdr3_aa: ASSRTSGNYEQY
v_call: TRBV4-1; j_call: TRBJ2-3; clone_size: many; d_call: TRBD2; cdr3_aa: ASSQVGREGLTDTQY
v_call: TRBV20-1; j_call: TRBJ2-1; clone_size: NA; d_call: TRBD2; cdr3_aa: SARRVLAGNEQF
v_call: TRBV5-1; j_call: TRBJ1-2; clone_size: many; d_call: NA; cdr3_aa: ASSLFVGIIYGYT
v_call: TRBV10-2; j_call: TRBJ2-5; clone_size: many; d_call: NA; cdr3_aa: ASSDLRGLGQETQY
v_call: TRBV29-1; j_call: TRBJ1-6; clone_size: many; d_call: NA; cdr3_aa: SVVWGTYNSPLH
v_call: TRBV6-1; j_call: TRBJ1-2; clone_size: many; d_call: NA; cdr3_aa: ASSSPRTANYGYT
v_call: TRBV18; j_call: TRBJ1-2; clone_size: many; d_call: NA; cdr3_aa: ASSPSVDDGYT
v_call: TRBV7-3; j_call: TRBJ2-1; clone_size: many; d_call: TRBD2; cdr3_aa: ASSLAGGSNEQF
v_call: TRBV28; j_call: TRBJ1-3; clone_size: NA; d_call: NA; cdr3_aa: ASSPMDGGNTIY
v_call: TRBV18; j_call: TRBJ2-1; clone_size: many; d_call: TRBD1; cdr3_aa: ASSPLRTGGQGDNEQF
v_call: TRBV5-6; j_call: TRBJ2-2; clone_size: many; d_call: NA; cdr3_aa: ASSFRIAQIGGELF
v_call: TRBV5-1; j_call: TRBJ2-4; clone_size: NA; d_call: NA; cdr3_aa: ASSQGGMSKNIQY
v_call: TRBV6-2/TRBV6-3; j_call: TRBJ2-1; clone_size: many; d_call: NA; cdr3_aa: ASRSPLREAFYNEQF
v_call: TRBV11-2; j_call: TRBJ1-1; clone_size: many; d_call: TRBD1; cdr3_aa: ASSLVDRVYTEAF
v_call: TRBV7-8; j_call: TRBJ2-1; clone_size: many; d_call: TRBD2; cdr3_aa: ASSLPLAGLGGAYNEQF
v_call: TRBV24-1; j_call: TRBJ2-1; clone_size: many; d_call: NA; cdr3_aa: ATSDFGRGIENEQF
v_call: TRBV7-9; j_call: TRBJ2-3; clone_size: few; d_call: NA; cdr3_aa: ASSFSSLADTQY
v_call: TRBV20-1; j_call: TRBJ2-5; clone_size: many; d_call: NA; cdr3_aa: SARERSGGQETQY
v_call: TRBV6-2/TRBV6-3; j_call: TRBJ1-2; clone_size: many; d_call: NA; cdr3_aa: ASSSSGTPFGYT
v_call: TRBV12-5; j_call: TRBJ2-3; clone_size: many; d_call: TRBD2; cdr3_aa: ASGLASGGADTQY
v_call: TRBV10-1; j_call: TRBJ2-2; clone_size: NA; d_call: TRBD2; cdr3_aa: ASSESIWSGRANTGELF